Listed below are T cell receptor beta chains from one sample, sequenced in a study of blood T cells in healthy people across ages. One entry per CDR3 protein, called by TCRdb with MiXCR from the 5' RACE reads. The sample consists of some 1.4 million distinct CDR3 sequences, 42% of them appearing once. Sequences were obtained from blood. The receptors originated from a young woman in good health. CDR3s include the opening cysteine and the closing phenylalanine or tryptophan.

V,CDR3
TRBV12-5,CASGPEGGEAFF
TRBV20-1,CSAREGGWAQHF
TRBV28,CASSLWDLAGEVSEQYF
TRBV20-1,CSAEADGGSYTF
TRBV29-1,CSVATGVYGYTF
TRBV11-2,CASSLSGTIGAFF
TRBV20-1,CSAEQGTSHTEAFF
TRBV3-1,CASSQGLGTNTDTQYF
TRBV4-1,CASSRPDFNQPQHF
TRBV25-1,CASSEYWGNTEAFF
TRBV6-6,CASSYRPESTGELFF
TRBV24-1,CATISGRRETQYF
TRBV18,CASSPGTQGAEAFF
TRBV4-1,CASSQDSPFSPLHF
TRBV25-1,CASSVYTEAFF
TRBV5-1,CASSLEWGNSGNTIYF